One sample yielded the 26 T cell receptor beta chains listed below, sequenced in a study of T cell changes during pregnancy in multiple sclerosis (dated by TCRdb to the late 2010s). Library construction relied on the immunoSEQ multiplex PCR assay. TCRdb limited this immuneACCESS table to in-frame rearrangements with V and J called. A share of clones is missing; checked studies link under half to unresolved V genes, and the rest is unexplained. This sample holds under 15,000 clones; 90% to 95% were observed only once. The ten largest clones add up to about 0.29% of the sample. Sequenced here: CD4+ T cells from peripheral blood mononuclear cells, sampled before pregnancy. Every receptor here comes from a female donor with multiple sclerosis, enrolled in a pregnancy study.

The chain joins TRBV21-1 to TRBJ2-4; the table calls TRBD1, which could not be checked here. TRBV21-1 is a pseudogene. The CDR3 extends over 19 amino acids. In nucleotides, the CDR3 is TGTGCCAGCAGCAAAGGACCGGACAGGGGATTCATAGCCAAAAACATTCAGTACTTC. Amino acids: CASSKGPDRGFIAKNIQYF.

The chain combines TRBV6-6 with TRBJ1-2, with a possible D match to TRBD1 (5 bases). The germline CDR1 and CDR2 sequences are MNHNY and SVGAGI (reference sequence). Trimming removed 5 bases at V and 4 bases at J, with 11 bases between. The CDR3 consists of 13 residues. CDR3 sequence reads: CASSPATVYGYTF. In DNA, the CDR3 is TGTGCCAGCAGTCCAGCGACAGTCTATGGCTACACCTTC.

This clone was counted between two and nine times. The CDR3 nucleotides are TGTGCCAGTAGGACGACAGTAAGCTCCTATAATTCACCCCTCCACTTT. This codes for CASRTTVSSYNSPLHF. The chain joins TRBV19 to TRBJ1-6; D is possibly TRBD1 (5 bases). The germline V gene has CDR1 LNHDA and CDR2 SQIVND (reference sequence). The CDR3 extends over 16 amino acids. Trimming left V 6 bases short and J 0 bases short, with 12 bases between.

The CDR3, as DNA: TGTGCCAGTAGTCTGGGGACAGGGGGTAACACTGAAGCTTTCTTT. Its protein product is CASSLGTGGNTEAFF. The rearrangement links TRBV19 to TRBJ1-1, with TRBD1 identical over 11 bases. V trimming: 5 bases; J trimming: 2 bases; junction bases outside the gene matches: 4. The germline gives CDR1 LNHDA, CDR2 SQIVND (reference sequence). This CDR3 has 15 residues.

The V call is TRBV6-5, the J call TRBJ2-7; the match to TRBD1 covers 7 bases. V gave up 5 bases and J gave up 4 bases; unmatched junction bases: 11. The CDR3 sequence is 15 residues long. Germline assignment: CDR1 MNHEY and CDR2 SVGAGI. CDR3 sequence (DNA): TGTGCCAGCAGTACCCCGACAGGGACGGGGTACGAGCAGTACTTC. Protein: CASSTPTGTGYEQYF.

CDR3 bases: TGCAGCGTTATGGTCAGGGGGACCTCTGGAAACACCATATATTTT. This sequence encodes CSVMVRGTSGNTIYF. The chain is built from TRBV29-1 and TRBJ1-3, with 7 bases that match TRBD1. V was pared by 5 bases and J by 0 bases, with 7 bases of the junction left unmatched. Germline V CDR1 and CDR2: SQVTM, ANQGSEA. The CDR3 runs 15 residues.

The chain is built from TRBV4-1 and TRBJ2-5, with unresolved D. The CDR3 is 13 residues long. Trimming removed 1 base from V and 5 bases from J, with 8 bases in between. Germline CDR1 reads MGHRA; CDR2 reads YSYEKL. The DNA for the CDR3 is TGCGCCAGCAGCCAAGGTTGGGCGGAGACCCAGTACTTC. This encodes CASSQGWAETQYF.

The chain links TRBV29-1 to TRBJ2-1; TRBD2 is a possible D gene (5 bases). This CDR3 contains 10 residues. The germline V gene encodes CDR1 SQVTM and CDR2 ANQGSEA. Trimming took 3 bases from V and 11 from J, leaving 8 bases between them. CDR3 DNA: TGCAGCGTTGACACGGGAAAGCAGTTCTTC. This gives the protein CSVDTGKQFF.

The rearrangement joins TRBV6-5 to TRBJ2-1, with TRBD1 matching 7 bases. V lost 6 bases, J lost 10 bases, and 9 bases stayed unmatched. Per the germline V gene, CDR1 is MNHEY and CDR2 is SVGAGI. The CDR3 contains 13 residues. The CDR3 bases are TGTGCCAGCAGCCAGACAGGGCTTGGAGAGCAGTTCTTC. Amino acids: CASSQTGLGEQFF.

The chain carries TRBV5-1 and TRBJ1-4, with D uncertain. The CDR3 length is 14 residues. Germline V gives CDR1 SGHRS, CDR2 YFSETQ. V lost 0 bases and J lost 7, with 10 bases in between. The CDR3 DNA reads TGCGCCAGCAGCTTGGTGGCTGGGAGTGAAAAACTGTTTTTT. It translates to CASSLVAGSEKLFF.

The J gene is TRBJ1-1, the V gene TRBV19, with TRBD1 matching over 8 bases. The trim removed 5 bases at V and 6 bases at J, leaving 5 bases unmatched. The CDR3 runs to 13 residues. Germline assignment: CDR1 LNHDA and CDR2 SQIVND (reference sequence). This CDR3 is CASSPDRVAEAFF. CDR3 nucleotides: TGTGCCAGTAGTCCGGACAGGGTGGCTGAAGCTTTCTTT.

The chain carries TRBV5-5 and TRBJ1-1; D gene unclear. Looked up from germline, CDR1 is SGHKS and CDR2 is YYEKEE (reference sequence). Trimming shortened V by 7 bases and J by 3 bases, and 10 bases separated the two germline ends. The CDR3 sequence is 12 residues long. The CDR3 region is CASRERDTEAFF. CDR3 coding DNA: TGTGCCAGCCGGGAGCGGGACACTGAAGCTTTCTTT.

The CDR3 bases are TGTGCCAGCAGCTTGGAACGGGGACAGGGTGGAAACACCATATATTTT. Amino acids: CASSLERGQGGNTIYF. The chain joins TRBV5-6 to TRBJ1-3, with 9 bases lining up with TRBD1. The junction had 4 bases not matched to a gene; V was cut back by 0 bases and J by 3 bases. The germline V gene encodes CDR1 SGHDT and CDR2 YYEEEE. The CDR3 extends over 16 amino acids.

Only one count was recorded for this clone. The rearrangement uses TRBV6-5 and TRBJ2-1; 15 bases are a match to TRBD2. CDR1 and CDR2 from the germline V gene are MNHEY and SVGAGI. CDR3 length: 16 residues. J lost 6 bases, V lost 1 base, and 1 base had no gene match. The CDR3 sequence: CASSYWGLAGGNEQFF. The DNA of the CDR3 is TGTGCCAGCAGTTACTGGGGACTAGCGGGGGGCAATGAGCAGTTCTTC.

The J gene is TRBJ2-7, the V gene TRBV15, with D tentatively TRBD1 (6 bases). Per germline, CDR1 LNHNV and CDR2 YYDKDF (reference sequence). The V gene lost 1 base and the J gene lost 5 bases, with 9 bases spanning the gap. The CDR3 is 13 residues long. The CDR3 here is CATSRGGGHEQYF. The CDR3 nucleotides are TGTGCCACCAGCAGAGGAGGGGGTCACGAGCAGTACTTC.

The chain carries TRBV7-2 and TRBJ1-2; 7 nucleotides line up with TRBD1. CDR1 and CDR2 (germline): SGHTA, FQGNSA. CDR3 length: 14 amino acids. V shed 3 bases, J shed 4 bases, and the junction held 5 bases outside the gene matches. DNA of the CDR3: TGTGCCAGCAGCTTCCCGGACAGGTCCTATGGCTACACCTTC. As protein: CASSFPDRSYGYTF. The full variable domain, completed using reference TRBV7-2 and TRBJ1-2, is GAGVSQSPSNKVTEKGKDVELRCDPISGHTALYWYRQSLGQGLEFLIYFQGNSAPDKSGLPSDRFSAERTGGSVSTLTIQRTQQEDSAVYLCASSFPDRSYGYTFGSGTRLTVV.

V gene TRBV30 combines with J gene TRBJ2-7; maybe TRBD1 (5 bases). Trimming shortened V by 2 bases and J by 2 bases, and 7 bases separated the two germline ends. Germline V lookup: CDR1 GTSNPN, CDR2 SVGIG (reference sequence). The CDR3 consists of 12 residues. CDR3 region: CAWSRGPYEQYF. The CDR3 nucleotides are TGTGCCTGGAGTAGGGGCCCCTACGAGCAGTACTTC.

Only one count was recorded for this clone. The CDR3: CASSPRRAWGQETQYF. DNA of the CDR3: TGTGCCAGCAGCCCCAGGCGGGCGTGGGGCCAAGAGACCCAGTACTTC. The chain recombines TRBV6-6 with TRBJ2-5; maybe TRBD2 (5 bases). The germline V gene encodes CDR1 MNHNY and CDR2 SVGAGI (reference sequence). V gave up 6 bases and J gave up 1 base, with 18 bases separating them. The CDR3 is 16 residues long.

V usage is TRBV5-4 and J usage is TRBJ2-6; 9 bases map to TRBD1. The junction had 6 bases not matched to a gene; V was cut back by 4 bases and J by 4 bases. Germline V CDR1 and CDR2: SGHNT, YYREEE (reference sequence). The CDR3 sequence is 16 residues long. The CDR3 bases are TGTGCCAGCAGCCCCGGGACAGGGACGGGGGCCAACGTCCTGACTTTC. Its translation: CASSPGTGTGANVLTF.

This chain connects TRBV7-2 to TRBJ2-7, with TRBD2 identical over 13 bases. Per the germline V gene, CDR1 is SGHTA and CDR2 is FQGNSA. The V gene end was trimmed by 5 bases and the J gene end by 2 bases; junction bases not matched to a gene: 6. The CDR3 contains 16 residues. CDR3 amino acids: CASSLTGTSGTYEQYF. The CDR3 nucleotides read TGTGCCAGCAGCCTAACCGGGACTAGCGGGACCTACGAGCAGTACTTC.

The chain couples TRBV6-1 to TRBJ1-6; perhaps TRBD1 as D (6 bases). From germline, CDR1 is MNHNS and CDR2 SASEGT. The CDR3 loop spans 15 amino acids. V shed 3 bases and J shed 4 bases, with 10 bases lying between them. CDR3 in DNA: TGTGCCAGCAGTGATTCAGGGGCGTATAATTCACCCCTCCACTTT. Translating it yields CASSDSGAYNSPLHF.

V and J are TRBV7-2 and TRBJ2-7; 10 nucleotides line up with TRBD2. This CDR3 has 15 residues. V lost 2 bases and J lost 6; bases outside the gene matches: 7. Germline CDR1 reads SGHTA; CDR2 reads FQGNSA. CDR3 protein: CASSLTSGESSEQYF. The CDR3 bases are TGTGCCAGCAGCTTAACTAGCGGGGAGTCAAGCGAGCAGTACTTC.

The CDR3 DNA is TGCGCCAGCAGCCGTCGGGATACGCAGTATTTT. Protein product: CASSRRDTQYF. This sequence joins TRBV5-1 and TRBJ2-3; D is uncertain. CDR1 and CDR2 (germline): SGHRS, YFSETQ. V shed 4 bases and J shed 6 bases, with 6 bases lying between them. The CDR3 is 11 residues long. The full variable domain, completed using reference TRBV5-1 and TRBJ2-3, is KAGVTQTPRYLIKTRGQQVTLSCSPISGHRSVSWYQQTPGQGLQFLFEYFSETQRNKGNFPGRFSGRQFSNSRSEMNVSTLELGDSALYLCASSRRDTQYFGPGTRLTVL.

This rearrangement joins TRBV10-3 to TRBJ2-1; 10 positions agree with TRBD2. CDR3 length equals 14 residues. The V and J ends lost 6 bases and 7 bases, in that order; junction bases with no gene match: 6. CDR1 is ENHRY, CDR2 SYGVKD, per germline. This chain's CDR3 is CAIRGSGGENEQFF. The CDR3 bases are TGTGCCATCAGGGGGAGCGGGGGGGAGAATGAGCAGTTCTTC.

The chain has TRBV19 and TRBJ2-7; the D is unclear. The germline V gene encodes CDR1 LNHDA and CDR2 SQIVND (reference sequence). The length of the CDR3 is 13 residues. Trimming removed 1 base from V and 6 bases from J, with 10 bases in between. The CDR3 protein is CASSIGRGSEQYF. In DNA form, the CDR3 reads TGTGCCAGTAGTATAGGTCGAGGTTCCGAGCAGTACTTC.

This chain joins TRBV4-2 and TRBJ1-4, with D unresolved. Germline CDR1 is LGHNA and CDR2 is YNFKEQ. This CDR3 comprises 13 residues. Trimming took off 2 bases at V and 8 bases at J, with 9 bases between the two ends. CDR3 DNA: TGTGCCAGCAGCCAATCGGTCCGCGAAAAACTGTTTTTT. It is translated as CASSQSVREKLFF.